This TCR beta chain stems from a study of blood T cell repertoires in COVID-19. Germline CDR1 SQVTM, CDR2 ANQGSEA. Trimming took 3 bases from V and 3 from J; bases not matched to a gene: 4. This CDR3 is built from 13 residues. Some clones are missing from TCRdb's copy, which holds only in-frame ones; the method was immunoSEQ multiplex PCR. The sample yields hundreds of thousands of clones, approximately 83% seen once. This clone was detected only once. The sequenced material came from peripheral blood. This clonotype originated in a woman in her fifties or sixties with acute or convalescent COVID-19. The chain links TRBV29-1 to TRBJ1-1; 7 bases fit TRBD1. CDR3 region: CSVEGQRDTEAFF. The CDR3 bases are TGCAGCGTTGAGGGACAGAGGGACACTGAAGCTTTCTTT.